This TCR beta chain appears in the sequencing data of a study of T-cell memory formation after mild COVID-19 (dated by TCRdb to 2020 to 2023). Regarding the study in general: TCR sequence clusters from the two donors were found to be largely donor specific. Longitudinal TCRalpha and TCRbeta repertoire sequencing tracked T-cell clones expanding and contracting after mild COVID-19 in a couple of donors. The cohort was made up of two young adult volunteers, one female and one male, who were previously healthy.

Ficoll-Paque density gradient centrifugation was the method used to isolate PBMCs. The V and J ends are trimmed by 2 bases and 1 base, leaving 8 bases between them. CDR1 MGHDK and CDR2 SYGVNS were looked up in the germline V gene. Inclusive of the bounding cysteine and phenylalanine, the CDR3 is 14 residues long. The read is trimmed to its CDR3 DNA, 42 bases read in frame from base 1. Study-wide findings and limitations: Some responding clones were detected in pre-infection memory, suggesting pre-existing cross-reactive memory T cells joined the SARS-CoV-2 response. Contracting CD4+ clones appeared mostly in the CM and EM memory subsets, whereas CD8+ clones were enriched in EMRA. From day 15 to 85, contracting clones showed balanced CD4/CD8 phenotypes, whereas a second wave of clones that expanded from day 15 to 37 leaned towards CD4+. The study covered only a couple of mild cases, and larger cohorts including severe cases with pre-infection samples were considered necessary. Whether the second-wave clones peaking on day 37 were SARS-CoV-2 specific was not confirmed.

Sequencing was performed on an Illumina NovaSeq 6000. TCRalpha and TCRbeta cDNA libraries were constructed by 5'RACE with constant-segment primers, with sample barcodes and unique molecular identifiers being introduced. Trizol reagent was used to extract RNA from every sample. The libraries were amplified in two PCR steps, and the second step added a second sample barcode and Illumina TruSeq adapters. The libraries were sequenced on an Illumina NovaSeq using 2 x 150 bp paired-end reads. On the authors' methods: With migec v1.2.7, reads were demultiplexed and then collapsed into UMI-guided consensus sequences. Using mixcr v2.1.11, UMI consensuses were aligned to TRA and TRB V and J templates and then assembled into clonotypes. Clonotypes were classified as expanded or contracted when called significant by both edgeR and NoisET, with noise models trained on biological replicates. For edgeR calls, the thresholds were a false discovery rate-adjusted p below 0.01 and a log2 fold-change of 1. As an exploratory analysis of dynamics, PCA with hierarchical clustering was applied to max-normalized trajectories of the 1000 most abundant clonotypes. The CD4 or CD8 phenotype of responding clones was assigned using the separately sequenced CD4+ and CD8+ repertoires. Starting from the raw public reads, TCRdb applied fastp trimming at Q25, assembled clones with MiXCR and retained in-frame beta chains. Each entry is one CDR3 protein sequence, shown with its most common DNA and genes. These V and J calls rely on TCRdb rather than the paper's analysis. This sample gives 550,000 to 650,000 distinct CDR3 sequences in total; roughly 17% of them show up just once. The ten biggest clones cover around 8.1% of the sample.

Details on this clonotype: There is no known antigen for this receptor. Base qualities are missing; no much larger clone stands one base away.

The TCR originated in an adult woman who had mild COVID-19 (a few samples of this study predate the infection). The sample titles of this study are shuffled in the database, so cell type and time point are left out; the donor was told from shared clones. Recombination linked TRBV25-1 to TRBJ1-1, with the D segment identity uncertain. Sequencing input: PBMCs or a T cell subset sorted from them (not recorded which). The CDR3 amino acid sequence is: CASSERTWNTEAFF. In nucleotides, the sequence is TGTGCCAGCAGTGAACGGACTTGGAACACTGAAGCTTTCTTT.